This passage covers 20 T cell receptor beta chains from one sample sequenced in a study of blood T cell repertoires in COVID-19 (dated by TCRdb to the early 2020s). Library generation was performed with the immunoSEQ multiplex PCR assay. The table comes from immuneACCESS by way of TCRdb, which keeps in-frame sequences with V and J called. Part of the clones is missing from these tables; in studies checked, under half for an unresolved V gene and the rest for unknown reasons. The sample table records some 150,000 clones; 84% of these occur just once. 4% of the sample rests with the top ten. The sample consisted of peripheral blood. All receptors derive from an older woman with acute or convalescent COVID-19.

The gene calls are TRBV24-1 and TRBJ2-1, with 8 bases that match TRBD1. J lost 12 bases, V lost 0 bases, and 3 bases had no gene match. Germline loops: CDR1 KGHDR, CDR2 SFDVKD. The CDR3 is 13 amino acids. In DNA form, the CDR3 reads TGTGCCACCAGTGATTTGCCCGGGACAGGGCAGTTCTTC. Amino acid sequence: CATSDLPGTGQFF.

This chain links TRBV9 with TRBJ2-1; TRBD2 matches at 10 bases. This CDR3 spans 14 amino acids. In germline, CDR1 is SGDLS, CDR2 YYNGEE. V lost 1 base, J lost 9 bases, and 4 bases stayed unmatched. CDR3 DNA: TGTGCCAGCAGCGTACTAGCGGGAGTCAGTGAGCAGTTCTTC. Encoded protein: CASSVLAGVSEQFF.

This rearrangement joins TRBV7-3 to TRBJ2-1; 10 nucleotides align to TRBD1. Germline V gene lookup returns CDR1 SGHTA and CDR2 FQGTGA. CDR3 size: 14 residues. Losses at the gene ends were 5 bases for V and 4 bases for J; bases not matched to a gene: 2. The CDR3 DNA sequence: TGTGCCAGCAGCAGGACAGGGGGTTACAATGAGCAGTTCTTC. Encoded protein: CASSRTGGYNEQFF. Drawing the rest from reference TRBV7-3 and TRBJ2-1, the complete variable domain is GAGVSQTPSNKVTEKGKYVELRCDPISGHTALYWYRQSLGQGPEFLIYFQGTGAADDSGLPNDRFFAVRPEGSVSTLKIQRTERGDSAVYLCASSRTGGYNEQFFGPGTRLTVL.

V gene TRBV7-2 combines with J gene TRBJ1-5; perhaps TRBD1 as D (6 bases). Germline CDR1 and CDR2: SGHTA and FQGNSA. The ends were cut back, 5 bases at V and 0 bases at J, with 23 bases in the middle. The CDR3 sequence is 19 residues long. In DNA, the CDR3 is TGTGCCAGCAGCAGTGGTCCCCCGAAAGGACAGAATAGCAATCAGCCCCAGCATTTT. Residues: CASSSGPPKGQNSNQPQHF.

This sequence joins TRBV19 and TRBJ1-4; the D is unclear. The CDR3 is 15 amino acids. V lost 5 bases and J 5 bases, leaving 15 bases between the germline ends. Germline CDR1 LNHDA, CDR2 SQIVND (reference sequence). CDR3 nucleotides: TGTGCCAGTAGTTCTGGTGCCACTATCAATGAAAAACTGTTTTTT. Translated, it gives CASSSGATINEKLFF.

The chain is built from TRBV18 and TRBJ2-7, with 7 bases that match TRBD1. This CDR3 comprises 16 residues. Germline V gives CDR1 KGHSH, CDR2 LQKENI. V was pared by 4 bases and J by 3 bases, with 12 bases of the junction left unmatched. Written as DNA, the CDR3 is TGTGCCAGCTCACTGGGAGACAGGGTTAGGGGCTACGAGCAGTACTTC. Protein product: CASSLGDRVRGYEQYF.

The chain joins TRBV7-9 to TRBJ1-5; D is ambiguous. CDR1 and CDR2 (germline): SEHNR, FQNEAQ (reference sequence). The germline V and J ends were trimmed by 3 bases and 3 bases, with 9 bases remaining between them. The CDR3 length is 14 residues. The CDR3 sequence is CASSLAENNQPQHF. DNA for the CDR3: TGTGCCAGCAGCTTGGCGGAAAACAATCAGCCCCAGCATTTT.

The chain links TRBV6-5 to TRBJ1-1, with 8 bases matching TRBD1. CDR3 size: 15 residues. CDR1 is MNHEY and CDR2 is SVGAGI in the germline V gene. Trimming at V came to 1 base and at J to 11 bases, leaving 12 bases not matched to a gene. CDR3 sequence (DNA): TGTGCCAGCAGTTACTTAGGACAGGGAGCCAAAGGGGCTTTCTTT. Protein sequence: CASSYLGQGAKGAFF.

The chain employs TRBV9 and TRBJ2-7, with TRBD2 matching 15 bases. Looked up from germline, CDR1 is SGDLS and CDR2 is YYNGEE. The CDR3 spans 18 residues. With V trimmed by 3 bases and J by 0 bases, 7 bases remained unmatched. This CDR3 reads CASSAGTSGRRSSYEQYF. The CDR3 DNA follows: TGTGCCAGCAGCGCAGGGACTAGCGGGAGGAGAAGCTCCTACGAGCAGTACTTC.

CDR3: CASTSTAGNTIYF. The CDR3 region has the DNA TGTGCCAGCACCTCCACGGCTGGAAACACCATATATTTT. The V gene is TRBV2, the J gene TRBJ1-3, with D unclear. Germline assignment: CDR1 SNHLY and CDR2 FYNNEI. CDR3 length: 13 amino acids. The V end lost 7 bases, the J end lost 2 bases, and 9 bases lay between the germline ends.

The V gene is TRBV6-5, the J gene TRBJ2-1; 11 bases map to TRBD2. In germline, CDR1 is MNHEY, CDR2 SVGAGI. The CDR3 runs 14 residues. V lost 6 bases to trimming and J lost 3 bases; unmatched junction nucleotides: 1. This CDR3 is CASRLAGGYNEQFF. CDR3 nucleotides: TGTGCCAGCAGGCTAGCGGGAGGCTACAATGAGCAGTTCTTC.

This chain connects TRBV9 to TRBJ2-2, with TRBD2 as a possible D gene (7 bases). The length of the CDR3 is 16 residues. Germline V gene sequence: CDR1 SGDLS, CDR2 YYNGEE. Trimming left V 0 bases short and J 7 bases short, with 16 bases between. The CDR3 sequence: CASSVVHGGLGGELFF. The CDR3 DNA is TGTGCCAGCAGCGTAGTTCACGGGGGGCTCGGCGGGGAGCTGTTTTTT. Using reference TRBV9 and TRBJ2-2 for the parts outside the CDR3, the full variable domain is DSGVTQTPKHLITATGQRVTLRCSPRSGDLSVYWYQQSLDQGLQFLIQYYNGEERAKGNILERFSAQQFPDLHSELNLSSLELGDSALYFCASSVVHGGLGGELFFGEGSRLTVL.

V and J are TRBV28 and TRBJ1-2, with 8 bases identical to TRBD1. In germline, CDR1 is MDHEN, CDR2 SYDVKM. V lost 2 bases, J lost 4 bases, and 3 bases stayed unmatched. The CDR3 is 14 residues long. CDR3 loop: CASSLRTGRYGYTF. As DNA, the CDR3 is TGTGCCAGCAGTTTAAGGACAGGGCGCTATGGCTACACCTTC.

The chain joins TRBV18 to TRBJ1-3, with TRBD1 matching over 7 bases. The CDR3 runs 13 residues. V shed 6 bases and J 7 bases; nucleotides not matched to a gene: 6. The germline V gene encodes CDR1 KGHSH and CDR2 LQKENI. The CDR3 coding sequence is TGTGCCAGCTCCCCCGACAGGGTCAACACCATATATTTT. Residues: CASSPDRVNTIYF. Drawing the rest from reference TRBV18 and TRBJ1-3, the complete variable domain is NAGVMQNPRHLVRRRGQEARLRCSPMKGHSHVYWYRQLPEEGLKFMVYLQKENIIDESGMPKERFSAEFPKEGPSILRIQQVVRGDSAAYFCASSPDRVNTIYFGEGSWLTVV.

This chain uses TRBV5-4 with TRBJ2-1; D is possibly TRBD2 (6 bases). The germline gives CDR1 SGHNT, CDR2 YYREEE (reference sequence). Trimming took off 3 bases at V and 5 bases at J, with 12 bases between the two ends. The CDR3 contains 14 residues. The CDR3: CASSSNLADNEQFF. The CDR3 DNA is TGTGCCAGCAGCTCAAATTTAGCGGACAATGAGCAGTTCTTC.

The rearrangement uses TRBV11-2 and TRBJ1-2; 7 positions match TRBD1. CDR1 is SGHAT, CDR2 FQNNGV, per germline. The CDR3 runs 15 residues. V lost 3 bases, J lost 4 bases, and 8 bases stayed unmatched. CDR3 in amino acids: CASSFEPGQFYGYTF. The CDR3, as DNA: TGTGCCAGCAGCTTCGAACCGGGACAGTTCTATGGCTACACCTTC.

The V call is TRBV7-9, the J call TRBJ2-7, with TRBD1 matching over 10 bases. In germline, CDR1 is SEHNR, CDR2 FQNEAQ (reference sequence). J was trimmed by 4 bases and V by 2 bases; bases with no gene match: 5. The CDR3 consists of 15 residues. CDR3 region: CASSLWGQGSYEQYF. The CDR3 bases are TGTGCCAGCAGCTTATGGGGACAGGGGAGTTACGAGCAGTACTTC.

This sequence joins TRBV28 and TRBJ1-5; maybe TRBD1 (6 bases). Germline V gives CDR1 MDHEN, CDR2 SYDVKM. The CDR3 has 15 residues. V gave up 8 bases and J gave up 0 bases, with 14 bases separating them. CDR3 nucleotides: TGTGCCAGCGTAAACAGGGACTATAGCAATCAGCCCCAGCATTTT. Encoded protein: CASVNRDYSNQPQHF.

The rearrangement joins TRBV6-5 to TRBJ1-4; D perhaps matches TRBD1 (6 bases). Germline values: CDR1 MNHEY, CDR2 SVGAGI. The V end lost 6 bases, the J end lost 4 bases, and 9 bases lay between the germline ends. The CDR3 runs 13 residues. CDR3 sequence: CASSGQINEKLFF. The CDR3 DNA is TGTGCCAGCAGCGGACAGATTAATGAAAAACTGTTTTTT.

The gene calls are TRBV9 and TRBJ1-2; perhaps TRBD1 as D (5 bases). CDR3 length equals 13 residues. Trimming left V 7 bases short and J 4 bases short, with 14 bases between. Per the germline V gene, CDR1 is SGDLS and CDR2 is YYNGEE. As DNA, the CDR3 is TGTGCCAGCGCTGTGGGGGGTTCCTATGGCTACACCTTC. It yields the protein CASAVGGSYGYTF.